A single T cell receptor (beta chain) is shown here with its context. Losses at the gene ends were 9 bases for V and 6 bases for J; bases not matched to a gene: 5. Germline assignment: CDR1 SGHVS and CDR2 FQNEAQ. This CDR3 has 13 amino acids. Data came from immunoSEQ multiplex PCR; TCRdb stores just in-frame clones and leaves some out. This sample has approximately 100,000 clones, with more than 70% found just once. The sample comes from a study of graft-versus-host responses after intestinal transplantation. The sequences come from PBMCs, collected 255 days after intestinal transplant. The receptor was derived from a human patient who received an intestinal transplant, so some T cells may come from the graft donor. The V gene is TRBV7-8, the J gene TRBJ2-1, with 10 bases identical to TRBD2. The CDR3 DNA sequence: TGTGCCAGTCTAGCGGGAGAGGTCAATGAGCAGTTCTTC. Amino acids: CASLAGEVNEQFF.